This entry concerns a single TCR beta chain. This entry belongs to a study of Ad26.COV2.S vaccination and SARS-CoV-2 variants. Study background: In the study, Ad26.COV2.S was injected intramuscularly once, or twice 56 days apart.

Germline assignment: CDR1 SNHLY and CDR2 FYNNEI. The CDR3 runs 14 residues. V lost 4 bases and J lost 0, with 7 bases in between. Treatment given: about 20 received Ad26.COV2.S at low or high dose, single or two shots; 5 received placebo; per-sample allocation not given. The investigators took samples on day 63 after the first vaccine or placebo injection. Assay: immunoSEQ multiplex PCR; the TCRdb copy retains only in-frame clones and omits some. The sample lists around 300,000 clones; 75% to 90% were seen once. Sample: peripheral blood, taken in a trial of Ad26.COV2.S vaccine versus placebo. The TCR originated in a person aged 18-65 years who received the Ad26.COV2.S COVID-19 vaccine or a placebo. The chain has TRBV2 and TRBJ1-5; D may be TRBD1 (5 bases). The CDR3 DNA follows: TGTGCCAGCAGTGGGGGGAGTAGCAATCAGCCCCAGCATTTT. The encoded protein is CASSGGSSNQPQHF. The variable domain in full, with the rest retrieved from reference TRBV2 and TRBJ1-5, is EPEVTQTPSHQVTQMGQEVILRCVPISNHLYFYWYRQILGQKVEFLVSFYNNEISEKSEIFDDQFSVERPDGSNFTLKIRSTKLEDSAMYFCASSGGSSNQPQHFGDGTRLSIL.